This T cell receptor (beta chain) was retrieved from a study of T cells in Graves' hyperthyroidism and ophthalmopathy. Amplification of TCR beta CDR3 regions was performed using RNA transcripts as template. First-round RT-PCR targeting the TCR CDR3 was performed with the HTBI primer set. Each CDR3 protein gets one entry after TCRdb re-called the multiplex PCR reads with MiXCR. The table shows roughly 720,000 distinct CDR3 sequences, with 15% to 20% occurring only once. Looked up from germline, CDR1 is SGHAT and CDR2 is FQNNGV. There are 16 residues in the CDR3. V lost 5 bases and J lost 0, with 13 bases in between.

The sequenced sample was blood. The chain links TRBV11-2 to TRBJ2-2, with D perhaps assigned TRBD1 or TRBD2 (5 bases each). This TCR was recovered from a man over 45 with Graves' hyperthyroidism. The CDR3 DNA reads as TGTGCCAGCAGCCTCGCCCGGGGCCCGAACACCGGGGAGCTGTTTTTT. Protein sequence: CASSLARGPNTGELFF.